These 14 T cell receptor beta chains were sequenced from one sample in a study of cytomegalovirus exposure and HLA in healthy donors. The PCR was carried out with 60 Vbeta primers and 13 Jbeta primers. The table came from immunoSEQ multiplex PCR; TCRdb's copy has only in-frame clones and leaves some out. Among roughly 97,000 clones listed, approximately 73% were seen once. What was sequenced was PBMCs. The source is a man aged 35 to 55 in good health and CMV-seronegative.

For the CDR3, the DNA is TGTGCCAGCAGCTCTTTCATCCCCGGGACAGTTGTGAGGGAGCAGTACTTC. It encodes CASSSFIPGTVVREQYF. The chain combines TRBV7-2 with TRBJ2-7; 7 bases fit TRBD1. Germline CDR1 reads SGHTA; CDR2 reads FQGNSA. J was trimmed by 7 bases and V by 4 bases; bases with no gene match: 19. This CDR3 has 17 residues.

CDR3 sequence: CASSEGKPPLHF. The CDR3 DNA follows: TGTGCCAGCAGTGAAGGAAAGCCCCCCCTCCACTTT. The genes are TRBV2 and TRBJ1-6; the D is unclear. The CDR3 sequence is 12 residues long. Germline V CDR1 and CDR2: SNHLY, FYNNEI. Trimming cost V 1 base and J 13 bases, with 8 bases left between them.

The chain employs TRBV7-8 and TRBJ2-7; D remains ambiguous. V was cut by 5 bases and J by 0 bases, with 8 bases left in between. CDR1 and CDR2 from the germline V gene are SGHVS and FQNEAQ. The CDR3 is 13 residues long. In DNA form, the CDR3 reads TGTGCCAGCAGCCCCCCCAGCTCCTACGAGCAGTACTTC. Protein: CASSPPSSYEQYF.

The chain joins TRBV13 to TRBJ2-5, with 12 bases fitting TRBD2. Germline-derived CDR1 and CDR2 are PRHDT and FYEKMQ (reference sequence). Germline trimming cut 5 bases from V and 0 bases from J; bases unmatched to any gene: 7. The CDR3 has 17 amino acids. As DNA, the CDR3 is TGTGCCAGCAGCCTGAGGACTAGCGGGGTGTACCAAGAGACCCAGTACTTC. This gives the protein CASSLRTSGVYQETQYF.

The genes are TRBV2 and TRBJ2-5, with 12 nucleotides matching TRBD2. V was clipped by 1 base and J by 1 base; unmatched bases: 4. The CDR3 is 17 amino acids. Germline V lookup: CDR1 SNHLY, CDR2 FYNNEI. The CDR3 loop reads CASSEGRTSGVQETQYF. CDR3 bases: TGTGCCAGCAGTGAAGGGCGGACTAGCGGGGTCCAAGAGACCCAGTACTTC.

The chain recombines TRBV19 with TRBJ1-1; no firm D call. V was clipped by 4 bases and J by 10 bases, with 13 bases between them. The CDR3 covers 12 residues. The germline CDR1 and CDR2 sequences are LNHDA and SQIVND (reference sequence). The CDR3 region is CASSTGSIGAFF. The DNA of the CDR3 is TGTGCCAGTAGTACGGGGTCGATCGGAGCTTTCTTT.

The rearrangement uses TRBV7-2 and TRBJ2-3; D ambiguous. The germline CDR1 and CDR2 sequences are SGHTA and FQGNSA. Trimming removed 1 base at V and 1 base at J, with 3 bases between. The CDR3 is 13 residues long. In DNA, the CDR3 is TGTGCCAGCAGCTTAGGAGGCACAGATACGCAGTATTTT. Protein sequence: CASSLGGTDTQYF.

Concerning this clone: Other DNA sequences in the sample encode the same CDR3. The V gene is TRBV10-3, the J gene TRBJ2-7, with D maybe TRBD2 (6 bases). V was clipped by 4 bases and J by 3 bases, with 16 bases between them. The length of the CDR3 is 15 residues. Per the germline V gene, CDR1 is ENHRY and CDR2 is SYGVKD. The CDR3 reads CAISGGTTPFYEQYF. The DNA of the CDR3 is TGTGCCATCAGTGGCGGGACGACACCGTTCTACGAGCAGTACTTC.

The chain carries TRBV5-1 and TRBJ2-5, with 7 bases aligning to TRBD1. This CDR3 contains 16 residues. Germline lookup yields CDR1 SGHRS and CDR2 YFSETQ. With 3 bases clipped from V and 2 bases from J, the junction kept 10 bases outside the gene matches. The CDR3 DNA follows: TGCGCCAGCAGCTCGGGTGGACAGGCTAGTCAAGAGACCCAGTACTTC. Translating it yields CASSSGGQASQETQYF.

This clone was observed a few times. This chain links TRBV5-6 with TRBJ1-2; perhaps TRBD1 as D (5 bases). The CDR3 contains 15 residues. CDR1 and CDR2 from the germline V gene are SGHDT and YYEEEE. The V gene lost 1 base and the J gene lost 5 bases, with 15 bases spanning the gap. The CDR3 DNA follows: TGTGCCAGCAGCTTGTGGGCCCGGGGGGTATATGGCTACACCTTC. Amino acids: CASSLWARGVYGYTF. The whole variable domain, remainder taken from reference TRBV5-6 and TRBJ1-2, is DAGVTQSPTHLIKTRGQQVTLRCSPKSGHDTVSWYQQALGQGPQFIFQYYEEEERQRGNFPDRFSGHQFPNYSSELNVNALLLGDSALYLCASSLWARGVYGYTFGSGTRLTVV.

V usage is TRBV2 and J usage is TRBJ1-5, with a weak D call TRBD1 (6 bases). Trimming took 6 bases from V and 0 from J, leaving 12 bases between them. The CDR3 has 15 residues. From germline, CDR1 is SNHLY and CDR2 FYNNEI. CDR3 coding DNA: TGTGCCAGCAGCGGGACAAGCTATAGCAATCAGCCCCAGCATTTT. It is translated as CASSGTSYSNQPQHF.

This clone was seen only once. The V gene is TRBV14, the J gene TRBJ1-4; TRBD1 matches 9 bases. Trimming cost V 3 bases and J 8 bases; bases outside gene matches: 1. The CDR3 is 13 amino acids. From germline, CDR1 is SGHDN and CDR2 FVKESK. In DNA form, the CDR3 reads TGTGCCAGCAGCCAGGGGACAGGGGAAAAACTGTTTTTT. This gives the protein CASSQGTGEKLFF.

The rearrangement uses TRBV29-1 and TRBJ1-2; possibly TRBD1 for D (6 bases). The CDR3 spans 15 residues. Looked up from germline, CDR1 is SQVTM and CDR2 is ANQGSEA. V lost 3 bases, J lost 4 bases, and 18 bases lay in between. This CDR3 reads CSVDVDSTNRYGYTF. CDR3 DNA: TGCAGCGTTGATGTGGACAGTACGAATCGCTATGGCTACACCTTC.

V gene TRBV11-2 combines with J gene TRBJ2-3; a weak D match, TRBD1 (5 bases). Germline V gene lookup returns CDR1 SGHAT and CDR2 FQNNGV. This CDR3 is 15 amino acids long. V lost 4 bases and J lost 0, with 11 bases in between. CDR3 coding DNA: TGTGCCAGCAGCTCAGGGCCTACCAGCACAGATACGCAGTATTTT. As protein: CASSSGPTSTDTQYF.